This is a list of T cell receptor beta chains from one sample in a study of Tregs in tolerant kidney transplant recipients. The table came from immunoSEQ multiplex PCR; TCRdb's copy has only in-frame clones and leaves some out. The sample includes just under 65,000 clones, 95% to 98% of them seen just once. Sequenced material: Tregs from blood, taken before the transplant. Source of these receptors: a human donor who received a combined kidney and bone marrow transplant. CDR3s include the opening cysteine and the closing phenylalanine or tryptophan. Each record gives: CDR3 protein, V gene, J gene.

CASSELAGGPNSPLHF	TRBV2	TRBJ1-6
CASSQGQGAIFYEQYF	TRBV7-9	TRBJ2-7
CASSITQGEAFF	TRBV5-1	TRBJ1-1
CASSSRWTEDEKLFF	TRBV28	TRBJ1-4
CASSTGQGVQETQYF	TRBV7-9	TRBJ2-5
CASSQDRGAKNIQYF	TRBV4-3	TRBJ2-4
CAWIRLNTEAFF	TRBV30	TRBJ1-1
CASSLPGGDSPQYF	TRBV5-6	TRBJ2-3
CASNPAGNTGELFF	TRBV5-6	TRBJ2-2
CASRQQGFSYEQYF	TRBV5-1	TRBJ2-7
CSVVRGSYGYTF	TRBV29-1	TRBJ1-2
CASSIRQGVNTGELFF	TRBV4-1	TRBJ2-2
CASSQPDSGRGSYEQYF	TRBV23-1	TRBJ2-7
CASSLQGNLRRNEQFF	TRBV7-3	TRBJ2-1
CASGRGLEQFF	TRBV12-5	TRBJ2-1
CASTPSYNEQFF	TRBV7-9	TRBJ2-1
CASSVTGVRTEAFF	TRBV5-4	TRBJ1-1
CARSYLLISGRRNEQYF	TRBV5-3	TRBJ2-7
CASSTEGLTDTQYF	TRBV19	TRBJ2-3
CASSPRTGRQPQHF	TRBV19	TRBJ1-5
CASSQELAGKYNEQFF	TRBV4-3	TRBJ2-1
CASSVITGQGWDPGLTGELFF	TRBV9	TRBJ2-2
CASSLTGGNQPQHF	TRBV18	TRBJ1-5
CASSRTGMSGYTF	TRBV18	TRBJ1-2
CSATSQETQYF	TRBV20-1	TRBJ2-5
CASSQQGQGRTEAFF	TRBV4-1	TRBJ1-1
CASSPSFSDTQYF	TRBV18	TRBJ2-3
CATSLTPNVKNIQYF	TRBV15	TRBJ2-4
CSVSRGAEAFF	TRBV29-1	TRBJ1-1
CASRRGWSQPQHF	TRBV6-5	TRBJ1-5
CASSYGTSPHNEQFF	TRBV6-5	TRBJ2-1
CAISAGTSYEQYF	TRBV10-3	TRBJ2-7
CASRKLAGGILRETQYF	TRBV28	TRBJ2-5
CAWSANSYTEAFF	TRBV30	TRBJ1-1
CASSSLLDGYGYTF	TRBV27	TRBJ1-2
CASSLVGRYEQYF	TRBV5-6	TRBJ2-7
CASSLKRDSGISTDTQYF	TRBV11-1	TRBJ2-3
CASGLLSGDIYNEQFF	TRBV12-5	TRBJ2-1
CASSLSAGGSYNEQFF	TRBV5-1	TRBJ2-1
CASSLSRELETQYF	TRBV7-9	TRBJ2-5
CASKAGSYTGELFF	TRBV4-2	TRBJ2-2
CTSSMTSGPYEQYF	TRBV1	TRBJ2-7
CASSLDFPEANNSPLHF	TRBV5-1	TRBJ1-6
CASSQTGENSPLHF	TRBV4-2	TRBJ1-6
CASSTRGHGYTF	TRBV19	TRBJ1-2
CASSLGGGSLETQYF	TRBV5-1	TRBJ2-5
CASSPRGGSYTF	TRBV5-4	TRBJ1-2
CASSQHGQSTDTQYF	TRBV4-1	TRBJ2-3
CASSMINPSPQHF	TRBV19	TRBJ1-5